This T cell receptor beta chain was sequenced in a study of B cell selection in AIRE deficiency. About this clone itself: What it binds is not known.

CD4+CD127+ cells were sorted as the conventional CD4 T cells. Original processing notes: Approximately 99,000 patient and about 1.3x10^5 healthy donor in-frame TCRbeta sequences came from conventional T cells. Only in-frame clones appear in the TCRdb table, and some are missing; sequencing was by immunoSEQ multiplex PCR. From that table come the V and J calls and clone size; the DNA was used to work out D and trimming. The repertoire holds about 25,000 clones, with 90% to 98% as singletons. Broader study findings: Shared Treg sequences were biased toward short CDR3s with few non-templated nucleotide insertions. Patient Tconv cells held around a third of Treg sequences shared by healthy donors. Only 9.3% of around 3,900 shared Treg sequences were patient-specific; 31.6% healthy-specific.

V lost 4 bases to trimming and J lost 4 bases; unmatched junction nucleotides: 4. CDR1 and CDR2 from the germline V gene are MNHNS and SASEGT. This CDR3 is 14 amino acids long. The specimen was CD4+CD127+ conventional T cells sorted from PBMCs. The chain links TRBV6-1 to TRBJ2-1; TRBD2 matches at 7 bases. This receptor was identified in a human donor in good health. The CDR3: CASSALADYNEQFF. CDR3 coding DNA: TGTGCCAGCAGTGCGCTAGCGGATTACAATGAGCAGTTCTTC.